This T cell receptor beta chain was recorded in a study of T cells and Merkel cell carcinoma outcomes. The study, taken as a whole, reports: Merkel cell carcinoma outcomes were reportedly predicted by repertoire and T-cell density.

This table comes from immunoSEQ multiplex PCR, and its TCRdb copy is limited to in-frame clones, with some not included. The sample shows 15,000 to 25,000 clones, approximately 80% of them seen only once. For this clone: No antigen is known for it.

The CDR3 is 13 amino acids. Germline assignment: CDR1 LNHDA and CDR2 SQIVND (reference sequence). Trimming stripped 4 bases from V and 4 bases from J, with 10 bases between. The sequencing input was tumor tissue from Merkel cell carcinoma. The sequence was collected from a human donor with Merkel cell carcinoma. The rearrangement joins TRBV19 to TRBJ2-5; TRBD2 might be the D (6 bases). The CDR3 DNA follows: TGTGCCAGTAGTAGGGAGGTGGGAGAGACCCAGTACTTC. This gives the protein CASSREVGETQYF.